This T cell receptor beta chain originates from a study of tumor-infiltrating lymphocytes in primary liver carcinoma. Study observations and caveats: Pairs of tumor regions overlapped more than tumor-adjacent and tumor-blood pairs did. It was in tumors, not blood, that the top-250-clone fraction was significantly higher (p = 0.039).

In germline, CDR1 is SGHAT, CDR2 FQNNGV. The CDR3 is made up of 17 amino acids. With respect to this clonotype: No antigen is known for it. The junction shows a germline mismatch at one end, possibly a read error.

For each extraction, RNA and DNA were obtained together from about 21-30 mg of unsorted bulk tissue. Reverse transcription of approximately 0.55 ug total RNA with a constant-region primer produced TCR beta cDNA. TCR beta libraries came from three nested multiplex PCR rounds using slightly modified ARM-PCR. Running ten to eleven cycles apiece, the first two PCR rounds relied on TRBV1-TRBV30 forward primers together with a C-beta reverse primer. TCRdb re-analysed the multiplex PCR reads in MiXCR, keeping a single row per CDR3 protein. Of more than 95,000 distinct CDR3 sequences listed, 64% are singletons.

The sequenced material came from liver tumor tissue from sampling region 3. The subset here: tumor region T3, left-lateral pole. This clonotype was obtained from a woman in her sixties with primary liver carcinoma and hepatitis B virus infection. This chain links TRBV11-2 with TRBJ2-1; no reliable D call. In DNA, the CDR3 is TGTGTCAGCAGTTCCGGCCCCAGATTAGCTTCCTACGATGAGCACTTCTTC. This gives the protein CVSSSGPRLASYDEHFF.